Sequencing of this T cell receptor (beta chain) was carried out in a study of OX40 agonist ivuxolimab in advanced cancers. Study-wide background: Participants averaged approximately 65 years of age (range 23 to 79) and were approximately 81% male.

A history of autoimmune disease or systemic immunosuppression excluded patients. Libraries were prepared by immunoSEQ multiplex PCR; TCRdb keeps only in-frame clonotypes and omits some of them. The table has about 5,700 clones, 90% seen once. Trimming pared 8 bases from V and 0 bases from J, leaving 23 bases between. The CDR3 is 17 amino acids. Germline V gene data show CDR1 as SQVTM and CDR2 as ANQGSEA. The chain couples TRBV29-1 to TRBJ1-3; maybe TRBD1 (5 bases). The sequence was obtained from an adult with an advanced solid tumor such as melanoma, head and neck, liver or kidney cancer. The specimen comprised CD4+ or CD8+ T cells sorted from blood, sampled in a trial of the OX40 agonist ivuxolimab. The chain's CDR3 is CSPNPRESSFSGNTIYF. The CDR3, as DNA: TGCAGCCCAAACCCCAGGGAGAGTTCTTTCTCTGGAAACACCATATATTTT.